The rows below give T cell receptor beta chains drawn from one sample of a study of blood T cell repertoires in COVID-19. The assay was immunoSEQ multiplex PCR, and TCRdb's table has in-frame clones only and misses some. The sample shows about 280,000 clones, about four fifths of them seen only once. Sequences were obtained from PBMCs or T cells enriched from blood (not recorded which). These receptor sequences come from a man aged 40-49 years who had been exposed to COVID-19. The CDR3 runs from the conserved cysteine through the conserved F or W. The order of the fields is J gene, V gene, D gene, clone size, CDR3 DNA, CDR3 protein. A D gene is named only where the DNA matches it firmly. Only part of the rows carry a size: once, few, many, or a class if the clone is expanded.

TRBJ2-4 TRBV13 . few TGTGCCAGCAGCTTAGGCATTGCGGCTAGCGAAAACATTCAGTACTTC CASSLGIAASENIQYF
TRBJ1-5 TRBV18 . . TGTGCCAGCTCACCTTCGGCCCCGGGAAGCAATCAGCCCCAGCATTTT CASSPSAPGSNQPQHF
TRBJ2-7 TRBV3-1/TRBV3-2 . . TGTGCCAGCACCCCACAGGGCCACGAGCAGTACTTC CASTPQGHEQYF
TRBJ2-2 TRBV7-3 TRBD2 few TGTGCCAGCAGCTTAATAGCTAGCGGGAGTATCACCGGGGAGCTGTTTTTT CASSLIASGSITGELFF
TRBJ2-4 TRBV19 . . TGTGCCAGTAGTATATTACAGGGTTCCAAAAACATTCAGTACTTC CASSILQGSKNIQYF
TRBJ1-2 TRBV5-6 TRBD1 . TGTGCCAGCAGCATCCTAGACAGGGGGCAAAACTATGGCTACACCTTC CASSILDRGQNYGYTF
TRBJ2-4 TRBV24-1 . . TGTGCCACCAGTGATTCCGGGGAAGAGGGCATTCAGTACTTC CATSDSGEEGIQYF
TRBJ2-1 TRBV9 TRBD2 . TGTGCCAGCAGCGTAGGGAATAGCGGGGATTACAATGAGCAGTTCTTC CASSVGNSGDYNEQFF
TRBJ1-2 TRBV29-1 TRBD1 once TGCAGCGTCCCAGAGACGACAGGGAATCTTGGCTACACCTTC CSVPETTGNLGYTF
TRBJ1-5 TRBV7-2 . . TGTGCCAGCAGCTTGGGAGGGATAGCAAATCAGCCCCAGCATTTT CASSLGGIANQPQHF
TRBJ2-3 TRBV5-4 . once TGTGCCAGCAGCATTCAGCGGTACACAGATACGCAGTATTTT CASSIQRYTDTQYF
TRBJ2-5 TRBV7-6 TRBD2 . TGTGCCAGCACCCTAACCGGGACTAGGGACGGGACCCAGTACTTC CASTLTGTRDGTQYF
TRBJ2-2 TRBV5-1 . . TGCGCCAGCAGCTTGACTAGTATCAACTCCGGGGAACAATTTTTT CASSLTSINSGEQFF
TRBJ2-2 TRBV7-7 . . TGTGCTAGCAGCGGGGGACAGGGCGACACCGGGGAGCTGTTTTTT CASSGGQGDTGELFF
TRBJ2-3 TRBV7-3 . . TGTGCCAGCAGCTTGCCCGGCGGGACTCGGGGCACCGATACGCAGTATTTT CASSLPGGTRGTDTQYF
TRBJ2-7 TRBV4-1 TRBD2 few TGCGCCAGCAGCCAACTAGCGGGAGTCCGTCACGAGCAGTACTTC CASSQLAGVRHEQYF
TRBJ2-1 TRBV19 . . TGTGCCAGTAGTCCCTCGGACAGCTCGGGAAATGAGCAGTTCTTC CASSPSDSSGNEQFF
TRBJ1-2 TRBV13 . . TGTGCCAGCAGCTTAGAAGCCAACTTGAGGGGCTACACCTTC CASSLEANLRGYTF
TRBJ2-1 TRBV2 . . TGTGCCAGCAAAAGGGAAAGACAGAGCTCCTACAATGAGCAGTTCTTC CASKRERQSSYNEQFF
TRBJ1-5 TRBV6-5 . . TGTGCCAGCGAACTTTTGGAGAATCAGCCCCAGCATTTT CASELLENQPQHF
TRBJ1-2 TRBV5-1 . . TGCGCCAGCAGCTTGGAAGGGGAGGGCTATGGCTACACCTTC CASSLEGEGYGYTF
TRBJ2-2 TRBV14 TRBD2 . TGTGCCAGCAGCCAAGCCGCGGGGGGCACCGGGGAGCTGTTTTTT CASSQAAGGTGELFF
TRBJ2-3 TRBV5-1 . . TGCGCCAGCAGCCTCGGGCTAGCTACAGATACGCAGTATTTT CASSLGLATDTQYF